The 26 T cell receptor beta chains listed next were all sequenced from one sample in a study of T cells in Graves' hyperthyroidism and ophthalmopathy. Regions amplified from RNA transcripts were the TCR beta CDR3 regions. Carried out on the TCR CDR3, a first-round RT-PCR used the HTBI primer set. TCRdb redid the calling of the multiplex PCR reads with MiXCR, one entry per CDR3 protein. The sample carries 550,000 to 650,000 distinct CDR3 sequences, approximately 13% recorded once. Sequencing was carried out using blood. The receptors were gathered from a woman in her thirties with Graves' hyperthyroidism that later progressed to Graves' ophthalmopathy.

With respect to this clonotype: A read error may be the cause here, since a much bigger clone is one base away. This chain joins TRBV19 and TRBJ1-5, with 8 positions matching TRBD1. The V segment lost 11 bases and the J segment 2 bases; nucleotides outside the gene matches: 11. The CDR3 has 15 amino acids. CDR1 and CDR2 (germline): LNHDA, SQIVND (reference sequence). This chain's CDR3 is CACTRTGLGNQPQHF. The CDR3 DNA reads TGTGCCTGTACCCGGACAGGGTTGGGCAATCAGCCCCAGCATTTT.

This clonotype was observed many times. The gene calls are TRBV10-3 and TRBJ1-2, with TRBD1 as a possible D gene (5 bases). Trimming left V 0 bases short and J 0 bases short, with 11 bases between. The CDR3 consists of 16 residues. CDR1 and CDR2 from the germline V gene are ENHRY and SYGVKD. In DNA form, the CDR3 reads TGTGCCATCAGTGAGTCTTTCGGGGCCTCTAACTATGGCTACACCTTC. Encoded protein: CAISESFGASNYGYTF.

This clonotype was found many times. The chain couples TRBV7-6 to TRBJ1-3, with 8 bases aligning to TRBD1. CDR3 size: 15 residues. The trim removed 5 bases at V and 3 bases at J, leaving 6 bases unmatched. Germline V lookup: CDR1 SGHVS, CDR2 FNYEAQ. For the CDR3, the DNA is TGTGCCAGCAGCGGAGGACAGGGCAGTGGAAACACCATATATTTT. Translating it yields CASSGGQGSGNTIYF.

This clonotype occurred many times. The chain carries TRBV12-5 and TRBJ2-2, with D unresolved. The germline gives CDR1 LGHNT, CDR2 FRNRAP. This CDR3 is 18 amino acids long. Trimming took 2 bases from V and 6 from J, leaving 22 bases between them. CDR3 in amino acids: CASGLRQPLAELAGELFF. CDR3 bases: TGTGCTAGTGGTTTGCGGCAGCCTTTGGCCGAGTTAGCCGGGGAGCTGTTTTTT.

This clonotype was picked up many times. The chain employs TRBV12-3 or TRBV12-4 and TRBJ2-5, with 8 bases that match TRBD2. The J segment lost 5 bases and the V segment lost 6 bases, leaving 5 bases of the junction unmatched. The CDR3 consists of 13 residues. CDR3 region: CASRQSGSETQYF. CDR3 bases: TGTGCCAGCAGACAAAGCGGGAGTGAGACCCAGTACTTC.

This chain joins TRBV28 and TRBJ2-2; the D is unclear. Deletions cut 6 bases from V and 1 base from J, with 12 bases between. This CDR3 contains 15 residues. Germline V lookup: CDR1 MDHEN, CDR2 SYDVKM. CDR3 coding DNA: TGTGCCAGCAGCCTCGACGGAAAGAACACCGGGGAGCTGTTTTTT. Translated, it gives CASSLDGKNTGELFF. Looking up the rest from reference TRBV28 and TRBJ2-2 gives the full variable domain: DVKVTQSSRYLVKRTGEKVFLECVQDMDHENMFWYRQDPGLGLRLIYFSYDVKMKEKGDIPEGYSVSREKKERFSLILESASTNQTSMYLCASSLDGKNTGELFFGEGSRLTVL.

The chain uses TRBV29-1 and TRBJ1-2; D is possibly TRBD1 (5 bases). The CDR3 extends over 14 amino acids. The ends were cut back, 3 bases at V and 3 bases at J, with 14 bases in the middle. Germline lookup yields CDR1 SQVTM and CDR2 ANQGSEA. The CDR3 nucleotides are TGCAGCGTTGACCCCAGGGCGGGTGACTATGGCTACACCTTC. This gives the protein CSVDPRAGDYGYTF.

To note about this clonotype: A much larger clone is a single base away; this may be a read error. The chain is built from TRBV12-3 or TRBV12-4 and TRBJ1-6, with D possibly matching TRBD1 (6 bases). The CDR3 has 14 amino acids. CDR3 sequence reads: CASSLRGENSPIHF. CDR3 coding DNA: TGTGCCAGCAGTTTAAGGGGGGAAAATTCACCCATCCACTTT.

In this sample, this clonotype turned up many times. The rearrangement joins TRBV30 to TRBJ2-1, with D perhaps matching TRBD2 (5 bases). V was cut by 3 bases and J by 0 bases, with 9 bases left in between. The CDR3 loop spans 14 amino acids. The germline V gene encodes CDR1 GTSNPN and CDR2 SVGIG (reference sequence). The CDR3 loop reads CAWRVGSSYNEQFF. The CDR3 DNA follows: TGTGCCTGGAGGGTGGGGAGCTCCTACAATGAGCAGTTCTTC.

This clonotype has ten or more counts. The chain couples TRBV2 to TRBJ1-5; D might be TRBD1 (5 bases). V was cut by 8 bases and J by 0 bases, with 14 bases left in between. From germline, CDR1 is SNHLY and CDR2 FYNNEI. This CDR3 region has 15 residues. CDR3 nucleotide sequence: TGTGCCAGCCAGACGGGGCTGTATAGCAATCAGCCCCAGCATTTT. It translates to CASQTGLYSNQPQHF.

There are many counts of this clonotype. This sequence joins TRBV20-1 and TRBJ2-1; TRBD1 matches 7 bases. This CDR3 contains 14 residues. Germline V gene lookup returns CDR1 DFQATT and CDR2 SNEGSKA (reference sequence). CDR3 residues: CSSAPGQRYNEQFF. The CDR3 DNA reads as TGCAGCAGTGCCCCGGGACAGCGATACAATGAGCAGTTCTTC.

This clonotype was seen a few times. The CDR3 DNA is TGCGCCAGCAGCTTAGCCGCGGGAGGGCATTACGAGCAGTACTTC. It is translated as CASSLAAGGHYEQYF. This sequence joins TRBV5-1 and TRBJ2-7, with 9 positions matching TRBD2. Germline V gives CDR1 SGHRS, CDR2 YFSETQ. This CDR3 is 15 amino acids long. J was trimmed by 4 bases and V by 2 bases; bases with no gene match: 7.

This clonotype was counted many times. The genes are TRBV7-6 and TRBJ2-7; D is possibly TRBD2 (5 bases). The V end was cut by 4 bases, the J end by 2 bases, with 18 bases between. Germline-derived CDR1 and CDR2 are SGHVS and FNYEAQ. The CDR3 extends over 16 amino acids. The CDR3 nucleotides are TGTGCCAGCAGCTCCCGACCCTCGGACTTCCCCTACGAGCAGTACTTC. Translated, it gives CASSSRPSDFPYEQYF.

This clonotype has more than one count but fewer than ten. The genes are TRBV28 and TRBJ1-1; D ambiguous. The CDR3 is made up of 16 amino acids. The V gene's germline CDR1 is MDHEN and CDR2 SYDVKM. V lost 4 bases, J lost 4 bases, and 19 bases lay in between. CDR3 DNA sequence: TGTGCCAGCAGTTCCCTCCGACTCCTCCCGGGCACTGAAGCTTTCTTT. Translating it yields CASSSLRLLPGTEAFF.

This clonotype occurred many times. V usage is TRBV20-1 and J usage is TRBJ2-5, with TRBD1 identical over 9 bases. Germline loops: CDR1 DFQATT, CDR2 SNEGSKA (reference sequence). This CDR3 has 14 residues. J gave up 4 bases and V 7 bases, and 10 bases lay outside the gene matches. The CDR3 here is CSVHTGGIGETQYF. The CDR3 nucleotides are TGCAGTGTTCATACAGGGGGCATCGGAGAGACCCAGTACTTC.

Remarks on this clonotype: One base away lies a much larger clone, so this may be a sequencing read error. This sequence joins TRBV5-1 and TRBJ1-3; D possibly corresponds to TRBD1 (5 bases). The CDR3 loop spans 15 amino acids. Germline V gene sequence: CDR1 SGHRS, CDR2 YFSETQ. The CDR3 DNA reads as TGCGCCAGCAGCTTCGGGGCAAACTCTAGAAACACCATATATTTT. Residues: CASSFGANSRNTIYF.

The V gene is TRBV4-1, the J gene TRBJ1-1; D is ambiguous. The length of the CDR3 is 18 residues. Looked up from germline, CDR1 is MGHRA and CDR2 is YSYEKL. With 0 bases removed from V and 3 bases from J, the gap between germline ends came to 20 bases. The CDR3 protein is CASSQEGVGWGSDTEAFF. The CDR3 DNA reads TGCGCCAGCAGCCAAGAGGGCGTCGGTTGGGGTAGCGACACTGAAGCTTTCTTT.

This clonotype was recorded at least ten times. The J gene is TRBJ2-3, the V gene TRBV7-8, with a tentative D call TRBD2 (6 bases). The CDR3 loop spans 16 amino acids. Germline lookup yields CDR1 SGHVS and CDR2 FQNEAQ. V lost 5 bases, J lost 3 bases, and 18 bases lay in between. The CDR3 coding sequence is TGTGCCAGCAGCACGACCCTGGAGGGCCTAACAGATACGCAGTATTTT. This codes for CASSTTLEGLTDTQYF.

In regard to this clonotype: This may stem from a read error, because a much larger clone lies one nucleotide away. The chain links TRBV12-5 to TRBJ1-4; D gene ambiguous. Looked up from germline, CDR1 is LGHNT and CDR2 is FRNRAP. This CDR3 contains 12 residues. CDR3 in DNA: TGTGCTAGTGGTTTGCCCCAGGCCAAACTGCTTTTT. It translates to CASGLPQAKLLF.

This clonotype was recorded many times. The chain links TRBV11-2 to TRBJ2-2; no definite D call. CDR3 length: 11 residues. Germline assignment: CDR1 SGHAT and CDR2 FQNNGV. Trimming removed 10 bases from V and 10 bases from J, with 13 bases in between. CDR3 region: CATQSWEELFF. CDR3 in DNA: TGTGCCACCCAGTCCTGGGAGGAGCTGTTTTTT.

As regards this clonotype: A much larger clone differs by one base, so this may be a read error. The chain uses TRBV12-3 or TRBV12-4 and TRBJ2-1; D is tentatively TRBD1 or TRBD2 (6 bases each). CDR3 length equals 15 residues. V lost 6 bases to trimming and J lost 9 bases, with 21 bases between them. DNA of the CDR3: TGTGCCAGCAGGCTAGGTTGGGGGGCTGCTGGTGAGCAGTTCTTC. This codes for CASRLGWGAAGEQFF.

This clonotype was seen ten or more times. This chain joins TRBV30 and TRBJ2-3; 13 positions match TRBD2. In germline, CDR1 is GTSNPN, CDR2 SVGIG (reference sequence). This CDR3 is built from 17 residues. The V gene end was trimmed by 1 base and the J gene end by 3 bases; junction bases not matched to a gene: 7. CDR3 region: CAWSAGLAGFPTDTQYF. Here the CDR3 DNA reads TGTGCCTGGAGTGCGGGACTAGCGGGATTTCCAACAGATACGCAGTATTTT.

This clonotype has at least ten counts. V and J are TRBV6-2 or TRBV6-3 and TRBJ1-1; D remains unclear. The CDR3 runs 14 residues. The germline gives CDR1 MNHEY, CDR2 SVGEGT. V was pared by 5 bases and J by 5 bases, with 15 bases between. CDR3 nucleotides: TGTGCCAGCAGTGTTGTTGGAGGGAGAACTGAAGCTTTCTTT. It codes for CASSVVGGRTEAFF.

This clonotype was recorded a few times. The chain employs TRBV20-1 and TRBJ2-2; the D is unclear. CDR1 DFQATT and CDR2 SNEGSKA come from the germline V gene (reference sequence). Between the trimmed V and J ends, which lost 7 bases and 3 bases, there was a span of 9 bases. There are 12 residues in the CDR3. CDR3 residues: CSGHSHTGELFF. DNA of the CDR3: TGCAGTGGGCACAGCCACACCGGGGAGCTGTTTTTT.

As concerns this clonotype: Since a much larger clone is just one base distant, this may be a read error. This chain uses TRBV28 with TRBJ2-1; the D gene is possibly TRBD2 (6 bases). V lost 5 bases and J lost 0, with 14 bases in between. Germline CDR1 and CDR2: MDHEN and SYDVKM. CDR3 length equals 16 residues. The CDR3: CASSGGGMSSYNEQFF. The CDR3 nucleotides read TGTGCCAGCAGTGGTGGGGGGATGAGCTCCTACAATGAGCAGTTCTTC.

This clonotype was detected ten times or more. This chain connects TRBV24-1 to TRBJ2-7; unclear D gene. CDR1 and CDR2 (germline): KGHDR, SFDVKD. Trimming took off 0 bases at V and 0 bases at J, with 5 bases between the two ends. This CDR3 has 14 residues. CDR3 DNA: TGTGCCACCAGTGATTTGTGGAGCTCCTACGAGCAGTACTTC. This sequence encodes CATSDLWSSYEQYF.